A single TCR beta chain is shown here with its context. No antigen is known for it. These data come from a study of cytomegalovirus exposure and HLA in healthy donors. Overall study findings and caveats: Later work found most CMV-associated TCR beta chains apparently HLA-restricted. A later analysis by the authors found several of the most significant clusters apparently linked to common viral pathogens. Specificity of a few CMV-associated chains for CMV antigens was verified in vitro.

V lost 7 bases and J lost 2, with 14 bases in between. The CDR3 consists of 14 residues. Per germline, CDR1 MDHEN and CDR2 SYDVKM. Primers included in the PCR were 60 Vbeta and 13 Jbeta primers. Data came from immunoSEQ multiplex PCR; TCRdb stores just in-frame clones and leaves some out. The sample holds under 200,000 clones, 80% to 90% seen once. Sequenced: PBMCs. The sequence was collected from a woman younger than 45 in good health and CMV-seronegative. This chain joins TRBV28 and TRBJ2-5, with D tentatively TRBD1 (6 bases). Written as DNA, the CDR3 is TGTGCCAGCAACCTTCAGGGGTATCAAGAGACCCAGTACTTC. Translation: CASNLQGYQETQYF.